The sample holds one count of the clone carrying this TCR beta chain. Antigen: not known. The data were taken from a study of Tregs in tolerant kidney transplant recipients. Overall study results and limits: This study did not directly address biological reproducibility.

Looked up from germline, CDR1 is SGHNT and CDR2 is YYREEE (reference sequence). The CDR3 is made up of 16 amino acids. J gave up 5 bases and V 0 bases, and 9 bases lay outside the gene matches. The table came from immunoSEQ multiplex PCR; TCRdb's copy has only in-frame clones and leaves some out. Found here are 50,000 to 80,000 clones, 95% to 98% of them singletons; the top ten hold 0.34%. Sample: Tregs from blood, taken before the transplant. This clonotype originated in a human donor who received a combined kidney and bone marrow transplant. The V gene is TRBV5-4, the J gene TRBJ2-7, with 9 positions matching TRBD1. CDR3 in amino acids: CASSLGRKTGGNEQYF. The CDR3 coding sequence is TGTGCCAGCAGCTTGGGACGGAAGACAGGGGGGAACGAGCAGTACTTC.